These 2 T cell receptor beta chains originate from one sample sequenced in a study of blood T cells in healthy people across ages. With a J-beta primer mix and a sample-barcoded 5' primer, a second PCR ran roughly 6 to 12 cycles. TCRdb itself ran the 5' RACE reads through MiXCR, one entry per CDR3 protein. The table includes about a million distinct CDR3 sequences, approximately 38% detected once. Sample: blood. These receptors came from a man aged 18 to 29 in good health.

The genes are TRBV30 and TRBJ2-5, with D perhaps matching TRBD1 (6 bases). With the DNA end fitting TRBJ2-7 better, the J assignment may be wrong. The CDR3 runs 12 residues. Germline V CDR1 and CDR2: GTSNPN, SVGIG (reference sequence). The CDR3 DNA is TGTGCCTGGAGGGACAGCCGATACGAGCAGTACTTC. Protein: CAWRDSRYEQYF.

Regarding this clonotype: The junction does not match germline at one end; this may be a read error. V usage is TRBV14 and J usage is TRBJ2-5; D uncertain. The tail of the sequence fits TRBJ2-7 better, so the J call may be wrong. The CDR3 extends over 11 amino acids. CDR1 and CDR2 from the germline V gene are SGHDN and FVKESK. As DNA, the CDR3 is TGTGCCGGCAGCCAAGTGGGCGAGCAGTACTTC. Its protein product is CAGSQVGEQYF.